This passage covers 9 T cell receptor beta chains from one sample sequenced in a study of T-cell memory formation after mild COVID-19. TCRdb used MiXCR to reprocess the 5' RACE reads, holding one entry per CDR3 protein. Of about 260,000 distinct CDR3 sequences listed, around 15% were seen once; the top ten hold around 20%. The specimen was PBMCs or a T cell subset sorted from them (not recorded which). The receptors stem from a man aged 18-30 years who had mild COVID-19 (a few samples of this study predate the infection). Cell type and time point are not known.

Many counts were recorded for this clonotype. The chain employs TRBV12-3 or TRBV12-4 and TRBJ2-1; D is uncertain. The CDR3 runs to 12 residues. With 5 bases removed from V and 6 bases from J, the gap between germline ends came to 8 bases. The CDR3, as DNA: TGTGCCAGCAGTCCTCAATCCAATGAGCAGTTCTTC. It specifies CASSPQSNEQFF.

The V and J genes are TRBV29-1 and TRBJ2-5, with D unresolved. CDR1 and CDR2 from the germline V gene are SQVTM and ANQGSEA. V lost 7 bases to trimming and J lost 5 bases, with 17 bases between them. The CDR3 has 13 residues. Here the CDR3 DNA reads TGCAGCGGTGAGGCTGGGCTGGGGGAGACCCAGTACTTC. Amino acid sequence: CSGEAGLGETQYF.

This clonotype was counted a few times. The chain joins TRBV10-3 to TRBJ2-5, with 9 nucleotides matching TRBD2. With V trimmed by 3 bases and J by 5 bases, 7 bases remained unmatched. The CDR3 covers 15 residues. Germline V lookup: CDR1 ENHRY, CDR2 SYGVKD. The CDR3 reads CAISDKGSGGETQYF. The CDR3, as DNA: TGTGCCATCAGTGATAAGGGTAGCGGGGGTGAGACCCAGTACTTC.

The rearrangement uses TRBV4-1 and TRBJ2-3; 13 bases fit TRBD2. Germline CDR1 reads MGHRA; CDR2 reads YSYEKL. The junction had 3 bases not matched to a gene; V was cut back by 2 bases and J by 4 bases. The length of the CDR3 is 16 residues. The CDR3 DNA sequence: TGCGCCAGCAGCCAAAGACTAGCGGGGGGCCCAGATACGCAGTATTTT. As protein: CASSQRLAGGPDTQYF.

J is TRBJ1-5 and V is TRBV2; TRBD1 aligns across 8 bases. The germline V gene encodes CDR1 SNHLY and CDR2 FYNNEI. With V trimmed by 8 bases and J by 6 bases, 6 bases remained unmatched. The CDR3 has 13 amino acids. Here the CDR3 DNA reads TGTGCCAGCGAGGGACAGGTTTGTCAGCCCCAGCATTTT. Residues: CASEGQVCQPQHF.

This clonotype was counted a few times. The rearrangement links TRBV11-2 to TRBJ2-5; no clear D. Germline CDR1 and CDR2: SGHAT and FQNNGV. The CDR3 is 12 residues long. V lost 3 bases and J 3 bases, leaving 5 bases between the germline ends. CDR3 DNA: TGTGCCAGCAGCTTTACAAAAGAGACCCAGTACTTC. Translation gives CASSFTKETQYF.

The J gene is TRBJ2-3, the V gene TRBV7-9, with D possibly TRBD1 on 5 matching bases. Trimming pared 5 bases from V and 2 bases from J, leaving 17 bases between. Germline V gene sequence: CDR1 SEHNR, CDR2 FQNEAQ (reference sequence). This CDR3 has 16 residues. CDR3 region: CASSPPGHPITDTQYF. Written as DNA, the CDR3 is TGTGCCAGCAGCCCCCCCGGACACCCAATCACAGATACGCAGTATTTT. Filled out from reference TRBV7-9 and TRBJ2-3, the complete variable domain reads DTGVSQNPRHKITKRGQNVTFRCDPISEHNRLYWYRQTLGQGPEFLTYFQNEAQLEKSRLLSDRFSAERPKGSFSTLEIQRTEQGDSAMYLCASSPPGHPITDTQYFGPGTRLTVL.

This clonotype was detected only a few times. The chain carries TRBV2 and TRBJ1-6, with TRBD1 matching over 7 bases. Germline V gene sequence: CDR1 SNHLY, CDR2 FYNNEI. The CDR3 spans 15 residues. V lost 9 bases to trimming and J lost 6 bases; unmatched junction nucleotides: 11. The CDR3 region has the DNA TGTGCCAGAGGGAGGGGGCGAGAGGGTAATTCACCCCTCCACTTT. Encoded protein: CARGRGREGNSPLHF.

V usage is TRBV7-2 and J usage is TRBJ2-3; 8 bases agree with TRBD1. Germline lookup yields CDR1 SGHTA and CDR2 FQGNSA. J was trimmed by 4 bases and V by 2 bases; bases with no gene match: 5. This CDR3 is built from 15 residues. DNA of the CDR3: TGTGCCAGCAGCTTAAAGCCAGGGGGCCCAGATACGCAGTATTTT. Translating it yields CASSLKPGGPDTQYF.